This TCR beta chain was documented in a study of blood T cells in healthy people across ages. Germline V gene lookup returns CDR1 SQVTM and CDR2 ANQGSEA. V dropped 7 bases and J dropped 3 bases, with 10 bases sitting between them. The CDR3 has 11 residues. A sample-barcoded 5' primer and a J-beta primer mix were used in a second PCR of about 7 to 11 cycles. The authors tagged each cDNA molecule using a template-switch adaptor with 12 random nucleotides. Each CDR3 protein is one row after TCRdb ran MiXCR on the 5' RACE reads. The sample carries over 1.5 million distinct CDR3 sequences, about 50% recorded once.

This clonotype was sampled from a middle-aged woman in good health. This chain joins TRBV29-1 and TRBJ2-7; D is tentatively TRBD1 or TRBD2 (5 bases each). Sequences were obtained from blood. The CDR3 nucleotides read TGCAGCGGAGGGGTGTTCTACGAGCAGTACTTC. Translating gives CSGGVFYEQYF.